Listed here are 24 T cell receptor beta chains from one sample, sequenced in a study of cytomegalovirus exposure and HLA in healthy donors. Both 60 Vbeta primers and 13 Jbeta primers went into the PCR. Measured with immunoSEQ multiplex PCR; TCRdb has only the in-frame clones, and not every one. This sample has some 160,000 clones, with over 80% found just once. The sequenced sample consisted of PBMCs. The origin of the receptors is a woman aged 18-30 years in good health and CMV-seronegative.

The CDR3 nucleotides are TGTGCCAGCAGTTTATTAAGGGCAGGGGGCTCCTACGAGCAGTACTTC. It translates to CASSLLRAGGSYEQYF. J is TRBJ2-7 and V is TRBV27, with 7 bases matching TRBD1. With 1 base clipped from V and 0 bases from J, the junction kept 6 bases outside the gene matches. In germline, CDR1 is MNHEY, CDR2 SMNVEV (reference sequence). The CDR3 runs to 16 residues.

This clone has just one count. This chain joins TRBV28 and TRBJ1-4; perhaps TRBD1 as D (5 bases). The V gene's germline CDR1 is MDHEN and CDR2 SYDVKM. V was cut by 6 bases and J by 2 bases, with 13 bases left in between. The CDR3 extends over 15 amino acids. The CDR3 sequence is CASRGGTATNEKLFF. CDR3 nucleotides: TGTGCCAGCAGGGGCGGGACGGCCACTAATGAAAAACTGTTTTTT.

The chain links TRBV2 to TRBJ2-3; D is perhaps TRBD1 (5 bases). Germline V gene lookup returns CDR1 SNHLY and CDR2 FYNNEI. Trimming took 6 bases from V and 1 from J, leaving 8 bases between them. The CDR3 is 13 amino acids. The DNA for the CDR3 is TGTGCCAGCAGACTACAGGGCACAGATACGCAGTATTTT. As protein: CASRLQGTDTQYF.

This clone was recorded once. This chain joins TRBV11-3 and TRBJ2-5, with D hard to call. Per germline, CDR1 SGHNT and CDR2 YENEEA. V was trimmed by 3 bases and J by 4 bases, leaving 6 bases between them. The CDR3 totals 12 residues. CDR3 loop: CASSFGRETQYF. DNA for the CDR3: TGTGCCAGCAGCTTCGGTCGAGAGACCCAGTACTTC.

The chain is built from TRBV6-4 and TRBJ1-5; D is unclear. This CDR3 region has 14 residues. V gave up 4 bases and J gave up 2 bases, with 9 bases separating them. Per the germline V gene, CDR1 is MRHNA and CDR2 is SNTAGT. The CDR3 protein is CASSGSPGNQPQHF. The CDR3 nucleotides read TGTGCCAGCAGTGGGAGTCCGGGCAATCAGCCCCAGCATTTT.

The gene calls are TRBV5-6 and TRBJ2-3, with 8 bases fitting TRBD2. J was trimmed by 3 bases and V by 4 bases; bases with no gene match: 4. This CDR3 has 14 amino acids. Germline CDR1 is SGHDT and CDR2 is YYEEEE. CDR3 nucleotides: TGTGCCAGCAGCCCACCGGGGGGGACAGATACGCAGTATTTT. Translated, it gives CASSPPGGTDTQYF.

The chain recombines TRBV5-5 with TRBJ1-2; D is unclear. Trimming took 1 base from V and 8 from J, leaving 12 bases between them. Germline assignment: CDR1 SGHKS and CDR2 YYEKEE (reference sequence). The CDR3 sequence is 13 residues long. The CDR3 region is CASSLQLEGGYTF. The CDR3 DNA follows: TGTGCCAGCAGCTTGCAACTCGAGGGAGGCTACACCTTC.

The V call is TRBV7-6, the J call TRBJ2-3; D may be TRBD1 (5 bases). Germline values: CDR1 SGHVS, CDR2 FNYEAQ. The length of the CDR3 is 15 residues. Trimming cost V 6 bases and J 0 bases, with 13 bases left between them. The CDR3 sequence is CASSKQALSTDTQYF. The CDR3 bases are TGTGCCAGCAGTAAACAGGCCCTAAGCACAGATACGCAGTATTTT. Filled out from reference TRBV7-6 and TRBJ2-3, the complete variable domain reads GAGVSQSPRYKVTKRGQDVALRCDPISGHVSLYWYRQALGQGPEFLTYFNYEAQQDKSGLPNDRFSAERPEGSISTLTIQRTEQRDSAMYRCASSKQALSTDTQYFGPGTRLTVL.

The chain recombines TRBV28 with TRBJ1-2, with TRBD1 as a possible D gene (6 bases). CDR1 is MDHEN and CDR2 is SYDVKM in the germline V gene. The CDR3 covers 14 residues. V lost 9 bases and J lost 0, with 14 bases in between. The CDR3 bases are TGTGCCAGTAGAAGGGGGTGGGCTAACTATGGCTACACCTTC. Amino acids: CASRRGWANYGYTF.

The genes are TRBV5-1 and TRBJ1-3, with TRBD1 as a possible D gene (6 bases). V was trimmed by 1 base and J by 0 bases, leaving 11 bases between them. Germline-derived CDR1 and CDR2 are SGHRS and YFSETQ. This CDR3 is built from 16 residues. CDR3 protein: CASSLSPTGSGNTIYF. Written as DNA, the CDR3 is TGCGCCAGCAGCTTGTCCCCGACAGGCTCTGGAAACACCATATATTTT. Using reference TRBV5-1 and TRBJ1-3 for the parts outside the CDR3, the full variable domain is KAGVTQTPRYLIKTRGQQVTLSCSPISGHRSVSWYQQTPGQGLQFLFEYFSETQRNKGNFPGRFSGRQFSNSRSEMNVSTLELGDSALYLCASSLSPTGSGNTIYFGEGSWLTVV.

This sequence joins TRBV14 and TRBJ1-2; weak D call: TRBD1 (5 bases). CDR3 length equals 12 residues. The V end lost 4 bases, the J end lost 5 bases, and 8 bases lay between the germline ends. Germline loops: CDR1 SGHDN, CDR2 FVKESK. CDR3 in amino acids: CASSLQGYGYTF. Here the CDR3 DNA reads TGTGCCAGCAGCCTTCAGGGTTATGGCTACACCTTC.

The CDR3 DNA follows: TGCGCCAGCAGTCCATACCGCAGGGGAAACTACGAGCAGTACTTC. It yields the protein CASSPYRRGNYEQYF. This chain joins TRBV23-1 and TRBJ2-7, with D perhaps matching TRBD1 (6 bases). TRBV23-1 counts as an open reading frame of uncertain function. The CDR3 consists of 15 residues. V was shortened by 4 bases and J by 3 bases, with 16 bases between the two germline ends.

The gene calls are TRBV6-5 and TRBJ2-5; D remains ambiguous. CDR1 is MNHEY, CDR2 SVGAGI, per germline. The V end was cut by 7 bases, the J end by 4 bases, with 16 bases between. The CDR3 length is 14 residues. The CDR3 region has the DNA TGTGCCAGCAAACCGAGCGAGAGGTTAGAGACCCAGTACTTC. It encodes CASKPSERLETQYF.

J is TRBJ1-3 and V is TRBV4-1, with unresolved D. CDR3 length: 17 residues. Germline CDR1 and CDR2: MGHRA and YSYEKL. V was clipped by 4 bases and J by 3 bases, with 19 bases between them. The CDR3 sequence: CASSRLFTGQDGNTIYF. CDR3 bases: TGCGCCAGCAGCCGGCTTTTCACTGGGCAGGATGGAAACACCATATATTTT.

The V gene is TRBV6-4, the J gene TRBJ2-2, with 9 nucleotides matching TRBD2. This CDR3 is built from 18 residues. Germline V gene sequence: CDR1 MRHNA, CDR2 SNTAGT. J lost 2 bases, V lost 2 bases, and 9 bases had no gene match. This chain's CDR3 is CASSDVPAGGSNTGELFF. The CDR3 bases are TGTGCCAGCAGTGACGTCCCAGCGGGGGGATCAAACACCGGGGAGCTGTTTTTT.

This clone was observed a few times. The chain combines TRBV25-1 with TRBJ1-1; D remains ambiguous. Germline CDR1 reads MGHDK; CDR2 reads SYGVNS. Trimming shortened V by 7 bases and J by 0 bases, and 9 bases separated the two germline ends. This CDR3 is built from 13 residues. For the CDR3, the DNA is TGTGCCAGCATGGTTGGCATGAACACTGAAGCTTTCTTT. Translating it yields CASMVGMNTEAFF.

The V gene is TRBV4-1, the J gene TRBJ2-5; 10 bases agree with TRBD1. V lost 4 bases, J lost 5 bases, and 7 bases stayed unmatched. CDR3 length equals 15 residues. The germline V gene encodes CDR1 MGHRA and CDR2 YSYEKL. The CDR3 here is CASSLRTGGRETQYF. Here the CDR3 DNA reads TGCGCCAGCAGCCTGCGGACAGGGGGTAGGGAGACCCAGTACTTC.

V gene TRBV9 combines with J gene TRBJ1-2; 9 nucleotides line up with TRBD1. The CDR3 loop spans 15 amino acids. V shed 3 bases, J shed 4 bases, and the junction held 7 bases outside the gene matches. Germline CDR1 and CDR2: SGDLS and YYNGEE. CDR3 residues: CASSARDRVGYGYTF. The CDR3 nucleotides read TGTGCCAGCAGCGCCCGGGACAGGGTGGGCTATGGCTACACCTTC.

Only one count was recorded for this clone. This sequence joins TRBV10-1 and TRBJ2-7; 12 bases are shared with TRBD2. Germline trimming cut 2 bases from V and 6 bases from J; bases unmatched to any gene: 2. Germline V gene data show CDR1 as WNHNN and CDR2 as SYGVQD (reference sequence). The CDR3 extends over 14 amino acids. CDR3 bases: TGCGCCAGCAGTGAGCGACTAGCGGGGGCCGAGCAGTACTTC. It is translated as CASSERLAGAEQYF.

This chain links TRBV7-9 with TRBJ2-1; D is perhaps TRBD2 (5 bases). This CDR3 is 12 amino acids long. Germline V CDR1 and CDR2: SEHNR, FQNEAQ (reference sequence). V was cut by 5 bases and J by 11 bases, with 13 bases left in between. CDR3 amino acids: CASSPAALQQFF. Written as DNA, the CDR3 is TGTGCCAGCAGCCCAGCGGCTTTGCAGCAGTTCTTC.

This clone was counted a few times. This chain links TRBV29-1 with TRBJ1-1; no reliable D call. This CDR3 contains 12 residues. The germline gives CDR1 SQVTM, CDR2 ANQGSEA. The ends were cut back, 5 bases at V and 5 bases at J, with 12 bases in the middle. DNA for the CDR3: TGCAGCGTTATTCCACGAGGGACTGAAGCTTTCTTT. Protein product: CSVIPRGTEAFF.

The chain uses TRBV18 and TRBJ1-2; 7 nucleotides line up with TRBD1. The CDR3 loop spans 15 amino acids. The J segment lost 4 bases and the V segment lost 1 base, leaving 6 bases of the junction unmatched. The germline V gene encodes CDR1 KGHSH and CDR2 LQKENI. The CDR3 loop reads CASSPRGQNIYGYTF. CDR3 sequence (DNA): TGTGCCAGCTCACCACGGGGACAGAATATCTATGGCTACACCTTC. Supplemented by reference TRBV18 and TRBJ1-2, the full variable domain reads NAGVMQNPRHLVRRRGQEARLRCSPMKGHSHVYWYRQLPEEGLKFMVYLQKENIIDESGMPKERFSAEFPKEGPSILRIQQVVRGDSAAYFCASSPRGQNIYGYTFGSGTRLTVV.

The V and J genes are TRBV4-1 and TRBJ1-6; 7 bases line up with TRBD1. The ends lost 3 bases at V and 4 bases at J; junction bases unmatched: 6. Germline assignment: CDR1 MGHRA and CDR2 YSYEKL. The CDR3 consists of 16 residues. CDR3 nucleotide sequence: TGCGCCAGCAGCCAGACTCCAGGGGGATATAATTCACCCCTCCACTTT. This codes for CASSQTPGGYNSPLHF.

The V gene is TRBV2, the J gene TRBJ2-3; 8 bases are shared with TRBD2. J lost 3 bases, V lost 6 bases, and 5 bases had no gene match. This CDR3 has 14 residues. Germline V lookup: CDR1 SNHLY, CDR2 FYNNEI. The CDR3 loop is CASSLSGGTDTQYF. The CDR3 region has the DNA TGTGCCAGCAGCCTCAGCGGGGGAACAGATACGCAGTATTTT.